One sample yielded the 27 T cell receptor beta chains listed below, sequenced in a study of T cells in Graves' hyperthyroidism and ophthalmopathy. Amplified TCR beta CDR3 regions derived from RNA transcripts. During a first-round RT-PCR of the TCR CDR3, the HTBI primer set was used. TCRdb redid the calling of the multiplex PCR reads with MiXCR, one entry per CDR3 protein. Here the sample spans around 700,000 distinct CDR3 sequences, under 45% being singletons. Specimen: blood. These receptor sequences come from a woman aged 40 to 50 with Graves' hyperthyroidism.

This clonotype was seen ten or more times. The rearrangement links TRBV7-9 to TRBJ1-3; no clear D. Trimming shortened V by 4 bases and J by 0 bases, and 7 bases separated the two germline ends. CDR1 SEHNR and CDR2 FQNEAQ come from the germline V gene (reference sequence). The CDR3 has 14 amino acids. The CDR3 loop is CASSSQRSGNTIYF. The CDR3 DNA sequence: TGTGCCAGCAGCTCACAACGCTCTGGAAACACCATATATTTT. Looking up the rest from reference TRBV7-9 and TRBJ1-3 gives the full variable domain: DTGVSQNPRHKITKRGQNVTFRCDPISEHNRLYWYRQTLGQGPEFLTYFQNEAQLEKSRLLSDRFSAERPKGSFSTLEIQRTEQGDSAMYLCASSSQRSGNTIYFGEGSWLTVV.

Concerning this clonotype: At one end, the junction sequence differs from germline, possibly due to a read error. This rearrangement joins TRBV10-3 to TRBJ1-4; D perhaps matches TRBD1 (6 bases). The CDR3 is 15 amino acids. Germline V CDR1 and CDR2: ENHRY, SYGVKD. The CDR3 DNA is TGTGCCAGCAGTTATCCGGCGGGGGCGGATGAAAAACTGTTTTTT. Translating gives CASSYPAGADEKLFF.

This clonotype has ten or more counts. The rearrangement links TRBV20-1 to TRBJ1-5; D unresolved. The CDR3 loop spans 15 amino acids. The ends were cut back, 6 bases at V and 7 bases at J, with 22 bases in the middle. The germline V gene has CDR1 DFQATT and CDR2 SNEGSKA (reference sequence). CDR3 residues: CSAQRGRERRQPQHF. CDR3 DNA: TGCAGTGCGCAGAGAGGGCGGGAGAGGCGGCAGCCCCAGCATTTT.

The table lists this clonotype with many counts. This chain links TRBV19 with TRBJ1-2; D is unresolved. Germline loops: CDR1 LNHDA, CDR2 SQIVND (reference sequence). This CDR3 comprises 13 residues. The V gene lost 3 bases and the J gene lost 6 bases, with 11 bases spanning the gap. This chain's CDR3 is CASSITGYHGYTF. The CDR3 DNA follows: TGTGCCAGTAGTATTACGGGGTACCATGGCTACACCTTC.

This clonotype was seen a handful of times. At one end, the junction sequence differs from germline, possibly due to a read error. The genes are TRBV10-3 and TRBJ2-2; tentatively, D is TRBD2 (7 bases). This CDR3 contains 16 residues. The germline CDR1 and CDR2 sequences are ENHRY and SYGVKD. In nucleotides, the CDR3 is TGTGCCAGCAGTCGAGGGGGGGCGACGAACACCGGGGAGCTGTTTTTT. It is translated as CASSRGGATNTGELFF.

The chain couples TRBV30 to TRBJ2-5; no reliable D call. The V end lost 2 bases, the J end lost 1 base, and 8 bases lay between the germline ends. Germline V CDR1 and CDR2: GTSNPN, SVGIG (reference sequence). This CDR3 has 13 amino acids. CDR3 in DNA: TGTGCCTGGAGTACCCGGCTCCAAGAGACCCAGTACTTC. This encodes CAWSTRLQETQYF.

V is TRBV10-3 and J is TRBJ2-7; 7 bases are shared with TRBD1. Looked up from germline, CDR1 is ENHRY and CDR2 is SYGVKD. Trimming took 6 bases from V and 1 from J; bases not matched to a gene: 9. The CDR3 runs 15 residues. CDR3 amino acids: CAIRPGGILSYEQYF. The CDR3 DNA is TGTGCCATCAGGCCAGGGGGTATATTGTCCTACGAGCAGTACTTC.

In its sample, this clonotype was seen many times. The CDR3 reads CASSPLAGDETQYF. The CDR3 nucleotides read TGTGCCAGCAGTCCGCTAGCGGGAGATGAGACCCAGTACTTC. V is TRBV2 and J is TRBJ2-5; 10 bases agree with TRBD2. Germline V lookup: CDR1 SNHLY, CDR2 FYNNEI. V dropped 5 bases and J dropped 5; count of bases not matched to a gene: 5. The CDR3 has 14 amino acids.

This clonotype was counted many times. The chain has TRBV29-1 and TRBJ2-6; TRBD1 aligns across 11 bases. The CDR3 consists of 18 residues. CDR1 and CDR2 (germline): SQVTM, ANQGSEA. The junction had 8 bases not matched to a gene; V was cut back by 4 bases and J by 0 bases. The CDR3 sequence is CSVGEGQGVPSGANVLTF. Here the CDR3 DNA reads TGCAGCGTTGGGGAGGGACAGGGGGTACCCTCTGGGGCCAACGTCCTGACTTTC.

This clonotype was seen more than once but under ten times. With a much larger clone just one base away, this may be a read error. The V and J genes are TRBV20-1 and TRBJ2-7; unclear D gene. The CDR3 spans 12 residues. V gave up 3 bases and J gave up 0 bases, with 6 bases separating them. Germline lookup yields CDR1 DFQATT and CDR2 SNEGSKA (reference sequence). The CDR3 sequence is CSASKDSYEQYF. CDR3 nucleotides: TGCAGTGCTAGTAAGGACTCCTACGAGCAGTACTTC.

Written as DNA, the CDR3 is TGTGCCAGCAGTTTATCAGACAGAGCGTATGGCTACACCTTC. This translates into CASSLSDRAYGYTF. This chain links TRBV12-3 or TRBV12-4 with TRBJ1-2; tentatively, D is TRBD1 (5 bases). The CDR3 is 14 amino acids. Trimming left V 2 bases short and J 5 bases short, with 12 bases between.

With respect to this clonotype: Possible read error: a much larger clone is one base away. The chain carries TRBV10-3 and TRBJ2-6, with 7 bases that match TRBD1. CDR3 length: 17 residues. The V segment lost 6 bases and the J segment 2 bases; nucleotides outside the gene matches: 10. The germline V gene encodes CDR1 ENHRY and CDR2 SYGVKD. As DNA, the CDR3 is TGTGCCATCAGGGGACAACAGGGGCGGACTGGGGCCAACGTCCTGACTTTC. This translates into CAIRGQQGRTGANVLTF.

The chain has TRBV19 and TRBJ1-6, with TRBD1 identical over 8 bases. Trimming at V came to 3 bases and at J to 9 bases, leaving 10 bases not matched to a gene. Germline V gene lookup returns CDR1 LNHDA and CDR2 SQIVND (reference sequence). The CDR3 has 16 residues. In nucleotides, the CDR3 is TGTGCCAGTAGTATTGGTTTCGGACAGGGCGCTTCACCCCTCCACTTT. This encodes CASSIGFGQGASPLHF.

This clonotype was recorded many times. The chain uses TRBV7-8 and TRBJ1-4; D is unclear. CDR3 size: 18 residues. Germline CDR1 and CDR2: SGHVS and FQNEAQ. Trimming left V 1 base short and J 1 base short, with 16 bases between. This CDR3 reads CASSLVRPLLKTNEKLFF. Here the CDR3 DNA reads TGTGCCAGCAGCTTAGTGAGACCGCTCCTGAAAACTAATGAAAAACTGTTTTTT. The full variable domain, rest sourced from reference TRBV7-8 and TRBJ1-4, is GAGVSQSPRYKVAKRGQDVALRCDPISGHVSLFWYQQALGQGPEFLTYFQNEAQLDKSGLPSDRFFAERPEGSVSTLKIQRTQQEDSAVYLCASSLVRPLLKTNEKLFFGSGTQLSVL.

The V gene is TRBV10-2, the J gene TRBJ2-7; 8 nucleotides align to TRBD2. CDR3 length equals 14 residues. The junction had 8 bases not matched to a gene; V was cut back by 6 bases and J by 4 bases. The germline V gene encodes CDR1 WSHSY and CDR2 SAAADI. CDR3 nucleotide sequence: TGCGCCAGCAGAGGAGCGGGAGTGAGGTACGAGCAGTACTTC. Translation: CASRGAGVRYEQYF.

The rearrangement links TRBV19 to TRBJ1-2; unclear D gene. CDR3 size: 12 residues. V was cut by 5 bases and J by 6 bases, with 10 bases left in between. CDR1 LNHDA and CDR2 SQIVND come from the germline V gene (reference sequence). The CDR3 loop is CASSANRHGYTF. The CDR3 DNA reads TGTGCCAGTAGTGCCAACAGACATGGCTACACCTTC.

V is TRBV11-3 and J is TRBJ2-5; no clear D gene. V was cut by 2 bases and J by 1 base, with 14 bases left in between. The CDR3 runs 16 residues. The germline gives CDR1 SGHNT, CDR2 YENEEA. CDR3 amino acids: CASSLPRGARQETQYF. In DNA, the CDR3 is TGTGCCAGCAGCTTACCTAGAGGAGCCCGCCAAGAGACCCAGTACTTC.

This clonotype has at least ten counts. The rearrangement uses TRBV7-8 and TRBJ1-2; the D is unclear. There are 17 residues in the CDR3. V lost 2 bases and J 0 bases, leaving 16 bases between the germline ends. Germline V gene lookup returns CDR1 SGHVS and CDR2 FQNEAQ. CDR3 nucleotides: TGTGCCAGCAGCTTATCCCCGTGGCAAGTAGCTAACTATGGCTACACCTTC. Translating gives CASSLSPWQVANYGYTF. Based on the CDR3 plus reference TRBV7-8 and TRBJ1-2, the full variable domain is GAGVSQSPRYKVAKRGQDVALRCDPISGHVSLFWYQQALGQGPEFLTYFQNEAQLDKSGLPSDRFFAERPEGSVSTLKIQRTQQEDSAVYLCASSLSPWQVANYGYTFGSGTRLTVV.

This clonotype was counted only a few times. This chain connects TRBV29-1 to TRBJ1-1, with a weak D call TRBD1 (5 bases). V lost 4 bases and J 6 bases, leaving 12 bases between the germline ends. Germline V gives CDR1 SQVTM, CDR2 ANQGSEA. The CDR3 runs 12 residues. In DNA, the CDR3 is TGCAGCGTTGCGGGGGATACGGCTGAAGCTTTCTTT. Translated, it gives CSVAGDTAEAFF.

For the CDR3, the DNA is TGTGCCAGCAGCTTAGGGGGGGCAAGGGACAATGAGCAGTTCTTC. Protein product: CASSLGGARDNEQFF. This chain joins TRBV7-8 and TRBJ2-1; possibly TRBD1 or TRBD2 for D (6 bases each). This CDR3 comprises 15 residues. V lost 1 base and J lost 5, with 12 bases in between. The V gene's germline CDR1 is SGHVS and CDR2 FQNEAQ.

The table lists this clonotype with a few counts. This chain joins TRBV6-5 and TRBJ1-2; tentative D call: TRBD1 (5 bases). This CDR3 has 15 residues. The germline gives CDR1 MNHEY, CDR2 SVGAGI. V lost 2 bases and J 6 bases, leaving 16 bases between the germline ends. The CDR3 DNA reads TGTGCCAGCAGTTACGTCGGAAATGGGGCGAATGGCTACACCTTC. This sequence encodes CASSYVGNGANGYTF.

The V and J genes are TRBV7-2 and TRBJ2-1, with D maybe TRBD1 (6 bases). This CDR3 spans 16 amino acids. The ends were cut back, 5 bases at V and 0 bases at J, with 14 bases in the middle. Germline assignment: CDR1 SGHTA and CDR2 FQGNSA. This chain's CDR3 is CASSQEQGYSYNEQFF. The CDR3 region has the DNA TGTGCCAGCAGCCAAGAACAGGGATACTCCTACAATGAGCAGTTCTTC.

This clonotype has more than one count but fewer than ten. The chain links TRBV12-3 or TRBV12-4 to TRBJ1-2; 7 positions match TRBD1. V shed 6 bases and J 8 bases; nucleotides not matched to a gene: 15. This CDR3 spans 15 amino acids. This chain's CDR3 is CASSFGDRAPGGYTF. CDR3 sequence (DNA): TGTGCCAGCAGCTTTGGAGACAGGGCCCCGGGCGGCTACACCTTC.

This clonotype has at least ten counts. The V and J genes are TRBV7-8 and TRBJ1-3; D gene uncertain. Trimming pared 1 base from V and 2 bases from J, leaving 12 bases between. Germline V CDR1 and CDR2: SGHVS, FQNEAQ. This CDR3 is 16 amino acids long. CDR3 nucleotides: TGTGCCAGCAGCTTAGTTCACGGATCTGCTGGAAACACCATATATTTT. The encoded protein is CASSLVHGSAGNTIYF. Full variable domain (missing parts from reference TRBV7-8 and TRBJ1-3): GAGVSQSPRYKVAKRGQDVALRCDPISGHVSLFWYQQALGQGPEFLTYFQNEAQLDKSGLPSDRFFAERPEGSVSTLKIQRTQQEDSAVYLCASSLVHGSAGNTIYFGEGSWLTVV.

This clonotype was observed once. The genes are TRBV7-8 and TRBJ2-5; no reliable D call. Germline loops: CDR1 SGHVS, CDR2 FQNEAQ. This CDR3 contains 12 residues. V lost 5 bases to trimming and J lost 11 bases, with 15 bases between them. CDR3 region: CASSHAPDTQYF. The CDR3 bases are TGTGCCAGCAGCCACGCTCCGGATACGCAGTACTTC.

To note about this clonotype: Its ends do not fully match the called genes, so a read error is possible. The J gene is TRBJ1-2, the V gene TRBV12-3 or TRBV12-4; the D is unclear. The CDR3 contains 13 residues. This chain's CDR3 is CVSSLLEGYGYTF. DNA for the CDR3: TGTGTCAGCAGTTTGCTGGAAGGCTATGGCTACACCTTC.

This clonotype was detected a few times. The V gene is TRBV10-1, the J gene TRBJ2-3; D call uncertain. V lost 5 bases and J lost 8, with 20 bases in between. The CDR3 has 15 residues. Germline-derived CDR1 and CDR2 are WNHNN and SYGVQD (reference sequence). CDR3: CASSSLLQRSGTQYF. The CDR3 DNA sequence: TGCGCCAGCAGTTCCCTCCTACAGCGTTCTGGTACGCAGTATTTT.